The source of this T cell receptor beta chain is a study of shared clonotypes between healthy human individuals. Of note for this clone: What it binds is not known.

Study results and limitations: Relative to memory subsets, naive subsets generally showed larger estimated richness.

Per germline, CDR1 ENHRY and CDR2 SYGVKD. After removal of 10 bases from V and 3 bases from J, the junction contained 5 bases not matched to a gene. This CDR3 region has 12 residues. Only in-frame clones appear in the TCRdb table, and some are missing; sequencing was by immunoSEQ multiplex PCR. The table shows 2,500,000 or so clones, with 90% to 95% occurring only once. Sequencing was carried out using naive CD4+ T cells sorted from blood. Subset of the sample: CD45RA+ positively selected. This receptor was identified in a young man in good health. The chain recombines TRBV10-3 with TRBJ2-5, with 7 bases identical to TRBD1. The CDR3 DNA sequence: TGTGCCACCGGGACAGCGGAAGAGACCCAGTACTTC. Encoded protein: CATGTAEETQYF.